Included here is one T cell receptor (beta chain) sequence, with context. The antigen is undetermined. CDR1 is LNHNV and CDR2 is YYDKDF in the germline V gene (reference sequence). The length of the CDR3 is 15 residues. The J segment lost 5 bases and the V segment lost 6 bases, leaving 8 bases of the junction unmatched. This sample is part of a study of shared clonotypes between healthy human individuals. Study background: Aged 18 to 49, the donors were a couple of women and a few men. Each donor's CD4 naive and CD4 memory cells filled three plates apiece, CD8 naive two, and CD8 memory one.

Findings and limits, study-wide: Relative to their counterparts shared across all four donors, non-shared clonotypes exhibited diminished generation probabilities.

Sequenced by immunoSEQ multiplex PCR; TCRdb stores in-frame clones only, minus some. The profile shows hundreds of thousands of clones, about three quarters of them singletons. The sequencing input was memory CD4+ T cells sorted from blood. Subset described: CD45RA-negative fraction. The genes are TRBV15 and TRBJ2-7; TRBD1 aligns across 12 bases. The origin of this receptor is a woman aged 25 to 39 in good health. The CDR3 region is CATRKPGQGAHEQYF. The CDR3 DNA reads as TGTGCCACCAGGAAACCGGGACAGGGGGCCCACGAGCAGTACTTC.